The next 9 T cell receptor beta chains were all read from a single sample in a study of regulatory T cells in long-lasting Graves disease. The sample's time point: newly diagnosed GD, antithyroid drugs for less than 3 months. RNA isolated from PBMCs was used to make the TCR library. Both iRepertoire HTBI primers and Arm-PCR of CDR3 regions were used to build the TCR beta libraries. MiXCR, applied by TCRdb to the multiplex PCR reads, yields one record per CDR3 protein. The sample shows over 500,000 distinct CDR3 sequences, 15% to 20% of them seen only once. The same sample was also used in a study of T cells in Graves' hyperthyroidism and ophthalmopathy.

This material consisted of peripheral blood mononuclear cells (PBMCs), taken at new diagnosis, from a patient treated with antithyroid drugs. All receptors derive from a man between 18 and 35 years old with Graves disease.

This clonotype has a handful of counts. The chain couples TRBV10-2 to TRBJ1-5; 7 bases line up with TRBD1. Germline V gene sequence: CDR1 WSHSY, CDR2 SAAADI. This CDR3 has 19 residues. Unmatched junction bases numbered 11, after V lost 0 bases and J lost 0 bases. The CDR3: CASSESQRGLRVSNQPQHF. The CDR3 DNA reads TGCGCCAGCAGTGAGTCACAGAGGGGGCTTCGGGTTAGCAATCAGCCCCAGCATTTT.

The chain carries TRBV27 and TRBJ2-7, with 15 bases fitting TRBD2. V shed 2 bases, J shed 6 bases, and the junction held 8 bases outside the gene matches. This CDR3 region has 17 residues. Germline values: CDR1 MNHEY, CDR2 SMNVEV (reference sequence). The DNA for the CDR3 is TGTGCCAGCAGTTTAGCCGGACTAGCGGGAGGGCCATCCGAGCAGTACTTC. As protein: CASSLAGLAGGPSEQYF.

This clonotype was seen many times. This chain uses TRBV2 with TRBJ2-5; 14 bases fit TRBD2. V lost 3 bases, J lost 5 bases, and 5 bases stayed unmatched. CDR3 length equals 16 residues. Per germline, CDR1 SNHLY and CDR2 FYNNEI. CDR3 residues: CASSDGTSGRGETQYF. DNA for the CDR3: TGTGCCAGCAGTGATGGGACTAGCGGGAGAGGGGAGACCCAGTACTTC.

This clonotype was found a few times. The CDR3 coding sequence is TGTGCCTCTTTGGTGGCGGGAGGTTCCTACGAGCAGTACTTC. Residues: CASLVAGGSYEQYF. The V gene is TRBV30, the J gene TRBJ2-7; 8 bases agree with TRBD2. V was pared by 7 bases and J by 1 base, with 9 bases of the junction left unmatched. Germline V gene sequence: CDR1 GTSNPN, CDR2 SVGIG (reference sequence). This CDR3 region has 14 residues.

Only a few counts were recorded for this clonotype. The genes are TRBV9 and TRBJ2-1; 7 bases align to TRBD2. The CDR3 spans 15 residues. The ends lost 6 bases at V and 7 bases at J; junction bases unmatched: 13. CDR1 SGDLS and CDR2 YYNGEE come from the germline V gene. CDR3 sequence: CASNKAGMSINEQFF. As DNA, the CDR3 is TGTGCCAGCAACAAAGCGGGGATGTCCATTAATGAGCAGTTCTTC.

The chain joins TRBV19 to TRBJ1-5; 7 bases fit TRBD1. V was clipped by 7 bases and J by 7 bases; unmatched bases: 10. Germline assignment: CDR1 LNHDA and CDR2 SQIVND (reference sequence). The CDR3 is 14 residues long. The CDR3, as DNA: TGTGCCAGTACCCACCCGACAGGGAGGCAGCCCCAGCATTTT. It translates to CASTHPTGRQPQHF.

This clonotype appeared many times. The chain recombines TRBV12-3 or TRBV12-4 with TRBJ2-3; perhaps TRBD2 as D (5 bases). The CDR3 totals 13 residues. V was cut by 5 bases and J by 4 bases, with 10 bases left in between. CDR3 residues: CASSKTSPDTQYF. DNA of the CDR3: TGTGCCAGCAGTAAAACTAGTCCAGATACGCAGTATTTT.

This clonotype was counted a few times. The chain carries TRBV4-1 and TRBJ2-7, with no clear D. Germline CDR1 MGHRA, CDR2 YSYEKL. This CDR3 is 13 amino acids long. The V gene lost 1 base and the J gene lost 2 bases, with 6 bases spanning the gap. This CDR3 reads CASSQVATYEQYF. The CDR3 DNA reads as TGCGCCAGCAGCCAAGTGGCAACCTACGAGCAGTACTTC.

Notes on this clonotype: A much larger clone differs by one base, so this may be a read error. Without the conserved terminal phenylalanine or tryptophan, this CDR3 likely stems from a read error. The chain combines TRBV12-5 with TRBJ2-7; D is unresolved. Deletions cut 0 bases from V and 3 bases from J, with 3 bases between. Germline V lookup: CDR1 LGHNT, CDR2 FRNRAP. The CDR3 contains 12 residues. The CDR3 reads CASGLVIYEQYL. CDR3 bases: TGTGCTAGTGGTTTGGTAATCTACGAGCAGTACCTC.